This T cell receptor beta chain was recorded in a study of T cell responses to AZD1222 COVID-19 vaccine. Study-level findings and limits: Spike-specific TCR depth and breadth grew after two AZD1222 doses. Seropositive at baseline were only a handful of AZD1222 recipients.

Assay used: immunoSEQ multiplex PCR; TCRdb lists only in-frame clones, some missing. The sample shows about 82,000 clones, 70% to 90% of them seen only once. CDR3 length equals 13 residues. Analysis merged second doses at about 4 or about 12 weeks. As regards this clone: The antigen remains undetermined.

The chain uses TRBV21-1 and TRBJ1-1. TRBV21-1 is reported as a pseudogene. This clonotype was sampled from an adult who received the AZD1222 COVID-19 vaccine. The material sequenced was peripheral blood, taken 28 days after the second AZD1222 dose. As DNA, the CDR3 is TGTGCCAGCATGACGGCGGAGAACACTGAAGCTTTCTTT. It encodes CASMTAENTEAFF.